Listed below are T cell receptor beta chains from one sample, sequenced in a study of cytomegalovirus exposure and HLA in healthy donors. The table came from immunoSEQ multiplex PCR; TCRdb's copy has only in-frame clones and leaves some out. The sample has about 62,000 clones; just under 75% are singletons. What was sequenced was PBMCs. The receptors here all came from a woman aged 25 to 45 in good health and CMV-seronegative. The CDR3 runs from the conserved cysteine through the conserved F or W. Fields, in order: J gene, D gene, V gene, clone size, CDR3 DNA, CDR3 protein. The D gene is left open where the match is weak. Rows give clone size only sometimes, using once, few, many, or a class for an expanded clone.

>TRBJ2-7|TRBD2|TRBV7-8|NA
TGTGCCAGCAGCTTAGGTAGGACTAGCGGGAGCTCCTACGAGCAGTACTTC
CASSLGRTSGSSYEQYF
>TRBJ2-3|NA|TRBV9|NA
TGTGCCAGCAGCGTAGTAGGAGGGGACTTCACAGATACGCAGTATTTT
CASSVVGGDFTDTQYF
>TRBJ2-1|TRBD2|TRBV4-3|NA
TGCGCCAGCAGCCAAGATTCGCATCTAGCGGGAGGATTCTCCTACAATGAGCAGTTCTTC
CASSQDSHLAGGFSYNEQFF
>TRBJ2-1|NA|TRBV9|NA
TGTGCCAGCAGCGTCGCCCCCGGGGATGAGCAGTTCTTC
CASSVAPGDEQFF
>TRBJ2-2|TRBD1|TRBV12-5|NA
TGTGCTAGTGGTCCGACCCGGGGACAGGGGGCGGTCGGGGAGCTGTTTTTT
CASGPTRGQGAVGELFF
>TRBJ2-1|NA|TRBV10-3|NA
TGTGCCATCAGTGAGTCGGAGAGATACAATGAGCAGTTCTTC
CAISESERYNEQFF
>TRBJ2-3|TRBD1|TRBV13|few
TGTGCCAGCAGCGTCGGGACAGGGGTACAAGATACGCAGTATTTT
CASSVGTGVQDTQYF
>TRBJ2-7|NA|TRBV10-3|NA
TGTGCCATCAGTGAGTCAGGCAGGTCCTACGAGCAGTACTTC
CAISESGRSYEQYF
>TRBJ1-1|TRBD1|TRBV7-8|NA
TGTGCCAGCAGCTTCCGACAGGGGAGGACTGAAGCTTTCTTT
CASSFRQGRTEAFF
>TRBJ2-1|TRBD2|TRBV2|NA
TGTGCCAGCAGTACCGGGACTAGCGGGAGAAATGAGCAGTTCTTC
CASSTGTSGRNEQFF
>TRBJ1-1|NA|TRBV9|NA
TGTGCCAGCAGCGTAGAAGGGCAGGGGACGAACACTGAAGCTTTCTTT
CASSVEGQGTNTEAFF
>TRBJ2-6|NA|TRBV6-5|NA
TGTGCCAGCAGGCAGGGCTCTGGGGCCAACGTCCTGACTTTC
CASRQGSGANVLTF
>TRBJ1-6|TRBD1|TRBV25-1|few
TGTGCCAGCAGTGAATTCCGGGACAGGGGAGAATCACCCCTCCACTTT
CASSEFRDRGESPLHF
>TRBJ2-3|TRBD2|TRBV30|few
TGTGCCTGGAGTGGACTAGCTGGTACGCAGTATTTT
CAWSGLAGTQYF
>TRBJ1-1|NA|TRBV4-1|NA
TGCGCCAGCAGCCCAACAGGACAGATCATGAACACTGAAGCTTTCTTT
CASSPTGQIMNTEAFF
>TRBJ2-3|NA|TRBV18|NA
TGTGCCAGCTCACCACCGGTGGAAGGTTCAGGAGATACGCAGTATTTT
CASSPPVEGSGDTQYF
>TRBJ2-1|NA|TRBV4-3|NA
TGCGCCAGCAGCCAAGATCGGGATTATGAGCAGTTCTTC
CASSQDRDYEQFF
>TRBJ2-7|NA|TRBV6-1|NA
TGTGCCAGCAGTGAAGTGGGACAAGCCTACGAGCAGTACTTC
CASSEVGQAYEQYF
>TRBJ2-2|NA|TRBV18|NA
TGTGCTGGAGGCGAGGGCACCGGGGAGCTGTTTTTT
CAGGEGTGELFF
>TRBJ2-2|NA|TRBV7-8|NA
TGTGCCAGCAGCCCCCTCAACAGGGAGAACACCGGGGAGCTGTTTTTT
CASSPLNRENTGELFF
>TRBJ1-1|NA|TRBV7-9|NA
TGTTCCAGCAGCTTAGGGAGGGGCGGCGGCACTGAAGCTTTCTTT
CSSSLGRGGGTEAFF
>TRBJ2-5|NA|TRBV2|NA
TGTGCCAGCACTGACCGACTGGGGGGAGAGACCCAGTACTTC
CASTDRLGGETQYF
>TRBJ2-5|NA|TRBV19|few
TGTGCCAGTAGTCCTGGCGAGGCCGAGACCCAGTACTTC
CASSPGEAETQYF
>TRBJ2-6|TRBD2|TRBV7-3|few
TGTGCCAGCAGCCTACTAGGGCCCAAGACTAGCGGGGCACTCTCTGGGGCCAACGTCCTGACTTTC
CASSLLGPKTSGALSGANVLTF